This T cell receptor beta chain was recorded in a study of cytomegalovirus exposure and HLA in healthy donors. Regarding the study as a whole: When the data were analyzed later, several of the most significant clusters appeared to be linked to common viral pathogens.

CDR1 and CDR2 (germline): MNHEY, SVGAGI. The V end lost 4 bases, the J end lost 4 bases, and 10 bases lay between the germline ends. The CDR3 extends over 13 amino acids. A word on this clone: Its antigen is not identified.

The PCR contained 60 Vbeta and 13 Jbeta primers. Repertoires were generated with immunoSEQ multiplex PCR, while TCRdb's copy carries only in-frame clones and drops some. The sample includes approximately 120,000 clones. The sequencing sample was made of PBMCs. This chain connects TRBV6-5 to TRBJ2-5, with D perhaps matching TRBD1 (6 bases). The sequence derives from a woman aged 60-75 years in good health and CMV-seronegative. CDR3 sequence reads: CASSSPGAETQYF. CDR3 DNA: TGTGCCAGCAGTTCTCCAGGGGCAGAGACCCAGTACTTC.